This T cell receptor beta chain was obtained from a study of breast tumors, draining lymph nodes, adjacent tissues. This clonotype showed up many times. The CDR3 has 15 residues. Trimming removed 1 base from V and 4 bases from J, with 13 bases in between. Axillary draining lymph nodes of breast cancer patients supplied the node samples. TCRdb fed the multiplex PCR reads into MiXCR, producing one record per CDR3 protein. The sample shows fewer than 200,000 distinct CDR3 sequences, roughly 30% of them seen only once. The chain carries TRBV12-3 or TRBV12-4 and TRBJ1-2; perhaps TRBD1 as D (5 bases). This clonotype was sampled from a female donor with breast cancer. Some clones in this sample may be carry-over from other donors' samples. Sequencing was carried out using axillary lymph node tissue. The CDR3 region is CASSLDPGLSYGYTF. CDR3 bases: TGTGCCAGCAGTTTAGACCCGGGACTGAGCTATGGCTACACCTTC.